The rows below give T cell receptor beta chains drawn from one sample of a study of cytomegalovirus exposure and HLA in healthy donors. Data came from immunoSEQ multiplex PCR; TCRdb stores just in-frame clones and leaves some out. The sample lists approximately 110,000 clones; around 84% were seen once. Sequenced input: PBMCs. These receptors were taken from a man aged 30 to 45 in good health and CMV-seropositive. Each CDR3 is given with its conserved first and last residue. A D gene is named only where the DNA matches it firmly. Size tells how often a clone was seen (once, few, many) or the class of an expanded clone, and some rows leave it out.

TRBV19	NA	NA	TRBJ1-6	TGTGCCAGTAGTATAATCCCCGGACAGCGAAATTCACCCCTCCACTTT	CASSIIPGQRNSPLHF
TRBV12-5	NA	NA	TRBJ2-3	TGTGCTAGTGGTTTGGGCGGGTACGGCACAGATACGCAGTATTTT	CASGLGGYGTDTQYF
TRBV5-1	NA	once	TRBJ2-1	TGCGCCAGCAGCTTGTCGGACTTAGAGCAGTTCTTC	CASSLSDLEQFF
TRBV2	TRBD1	NA	TRBJ1-4	TGTGCCAGCAGTGAGCGGGACAGGGGAAGGGAAAAACTGTTTTTT	CASSERDRGREKLFF
TRBV27	TRBD1	NA	TRBJ1-2	TGTGCCAGCAGTCTGGGGACAGCCTCCTATGGCTACACCTTC	CASSLGTASYGYTF
TRBV4-2	NA	NA	TRBJ1-2	TGTGCCAGCAGCCCGCCGGGGAAGGGTGTCTATGGCTACACCTTC	CASSPPGKGVYGYTF
TRBV7-9	TRBD1	NA	TRBJ2-1	TGTGCCAGCAGCTTATTACTCGAGACAGGGGCATTCAATGAGCAGTTCTTC	CASSLLLETGAFNEQFF
TRBV11-2	NA	NA	TRBJ2-7	TGTGCCAGCAGCCCCCAGTCTGGGCTACCCTACGAGCAGTACTTC	CASSPQSGLPYEQYF
TRBV4-1	NA	NA	TRBJ1-2	TGCGCCAGCAGCCAACCAGGGACTAACTATGGCTACACCTTC	CASSQPGTNYGYTF
TRBV15	NA	NA	TRBJ2-6	TGTGCCACCAGCAGAGATCTGAGCGGGGCCAACGTCCTGACTTTC	CATSRDLSGANVLTF
TRBV2	TRBD1	NA	TRBJ1-5	TGTGCCAGCAAGCGGGGACAGGGAGGTAATCAGCCCCAGCATTTT	CASKRGQGGNQPQHF
TRBV7-9	TRBD1	NA	TRBJ2-7	TGTGCCAGCAGCTTAGACGGGACAGCCTACGAGCAGTACTTC	CASSLDGTAYEQYF
TRBV9	TRBD1	few	TRBJ1-1	TGTGCCAGCAGCGTCCTGGGACAGGGGAACACTGAAGCTTTCTTT	CASSVLGQGNTEAFF
TRBV5-4	TRBD2	NA	TRBJ2-3	TGTGCCAGCAGCTTGGCCACTAGCGGGAGAGGTACGCAGTATTTT	CASSLATSGRGTQYF